This T cell receptor (beta chain) stems from a study of shared clonotypes between healthy human individuals. V gave up 1 base and J gave up 7 bases, with 11 bases separating them. Per the germline V gene, CDR1 is SSHAT and CDR2 is FNYEAQ (reference sequence). The CDR3 loop spans 13 amino acids. Using immunoSEQ multiplex PCR, the repertoire was profiled, and TCRdb retains in-frame clones only, with some absent. The sample has 550,000 to 650,000 clones; about 96% are singletons. Study findings and constraints: Against clonotypes common to all four donors, non-shared ones had lower generation probabilities.

Naive CD8 cells lacked CD45RO, underwent positive selection for CCR7 and left out terminally differentiated effector memory CD45RA+ cells. Concerning this clone: Its antigen is unknown.

The sequencing input was naive CD8+ T cells sorted from blood. The sequence was obtained from a woman aged 25 to 39 in good health. The V gene is TRBV7-7, the J gene TRBJ2-7; unclear D gene. CDR3 region: CASSLGPLGEQYF. CDR3 coding DNA: TGTGCCAGCAGCTTAGGACCTCTGGGGGAGCAGTACTTC.